This T cell receptor (beta chain) stems from a study of blood T cells in healthy people across ages. Findings and limits, study-wide: Percentage of naive T cells showed a strong correlation with TCR beta diversity. Unsorted PBMC material precluded a definitive naive versus antigen-experienced comparison. Higher diversity, along with more naive CD4+ cells, distinguished long-lived donors from aged donors.

CDR1 SEHNR and CDR2 FQNEAQ come from the germline V gene (reference sequence). The CDR3 consists of 15 residues. V was pared by 2 bases and J by 3 bases, with 5 bases of the junction left unmatched. This clonotype was observed many times. The target antigen is unknown. A second PCR, run for about 7 to 11 cycles, used a sample-barcoded 5' primer plus a J-beta primer mix. One entry per CDR3 protein results from TCRdb running MiXCR on the 5' RACE reads. In the table there are fewer than 2,000,000 distinct CDR3 sequences, 35% to 50% of which are singletons. Total RNA extracted from each sample amounted to at least 6 micrograms.

The rearrangement links TRBV7-9 to TRBJ2-7, with TRBD1 identical over 9 bases. The sequenced material came from blood. The TCR comes from a human donor in good health. DNA of the CDR3: TGTGCCAGCAGCTTAAGCTCGGGACAGGGCTACGAGCAGTACTTC. Translating gives CASSLSSGQGYEQYF. Looking up the rest from reference TRBV7-9 and TRBJ2-7 gives the full variable domain: DTGVSQNPRHKITKRGQNVTFRCDPISEHNRLYWYRQTLGQGPEFLTYFQNEAQLEKSRLLSDRFSAERPKGSFSTLEIQRTEQGDSAMYLCASSLSSGQGYEQYFGPGTRLTVT.